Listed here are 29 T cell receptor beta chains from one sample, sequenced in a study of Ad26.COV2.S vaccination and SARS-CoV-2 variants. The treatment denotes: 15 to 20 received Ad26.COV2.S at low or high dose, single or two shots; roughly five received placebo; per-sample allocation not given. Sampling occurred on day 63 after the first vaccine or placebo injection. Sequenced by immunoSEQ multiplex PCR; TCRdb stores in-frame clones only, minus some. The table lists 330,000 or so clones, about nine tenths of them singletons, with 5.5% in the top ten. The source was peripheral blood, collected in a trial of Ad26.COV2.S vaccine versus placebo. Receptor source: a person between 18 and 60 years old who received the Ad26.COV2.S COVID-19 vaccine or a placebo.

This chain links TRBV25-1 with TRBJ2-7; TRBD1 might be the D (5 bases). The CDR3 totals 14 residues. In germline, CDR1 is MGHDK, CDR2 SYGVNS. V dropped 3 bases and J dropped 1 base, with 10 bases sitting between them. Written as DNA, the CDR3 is TGTGCCAGCAGTGAGTCAGGGTGGTCCTACGAGCAGTACTTC. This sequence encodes CASSESGWSYEQYF.

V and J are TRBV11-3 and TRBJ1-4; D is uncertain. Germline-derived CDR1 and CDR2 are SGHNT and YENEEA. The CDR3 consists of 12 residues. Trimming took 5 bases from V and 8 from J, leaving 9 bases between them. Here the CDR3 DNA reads TGTGCCAGCAGCGTAGGTTCCGAAAAACTGTTTTTT. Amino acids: CASSVGSEKLFF.

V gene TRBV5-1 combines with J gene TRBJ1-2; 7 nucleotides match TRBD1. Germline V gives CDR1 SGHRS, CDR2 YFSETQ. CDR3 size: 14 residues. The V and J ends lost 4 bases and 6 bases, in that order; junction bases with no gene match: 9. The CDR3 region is CASSLDREVNGYTF. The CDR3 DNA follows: TGCGCCAGCAGCCTTGACAGGGAGGTAAATGGCTACACCTTC.

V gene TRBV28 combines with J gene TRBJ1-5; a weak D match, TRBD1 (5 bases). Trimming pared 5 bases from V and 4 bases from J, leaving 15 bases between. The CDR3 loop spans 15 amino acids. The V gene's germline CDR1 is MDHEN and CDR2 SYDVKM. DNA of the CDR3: TGTGCCAGCAGTCCCGCTTTGGGGGTTAATCAGCCCCAGCATTTT. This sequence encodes CASSPALGVNQPQHF.

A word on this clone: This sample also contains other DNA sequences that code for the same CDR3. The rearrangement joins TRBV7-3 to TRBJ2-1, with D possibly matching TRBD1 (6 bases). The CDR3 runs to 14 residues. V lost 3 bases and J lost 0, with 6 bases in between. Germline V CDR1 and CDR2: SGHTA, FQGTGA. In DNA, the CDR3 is TGTGCCAGCAGCTTGGACAGCTCCTACAATGAGCAGTTCTTC. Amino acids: CASSLDSSYNEQFF.

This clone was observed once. In DNA form, the CDR3 reads TGTGCCAGCAGCTGGATGGGACGCCCGTGGACTAATGAAAAACTGTTTTTT. Protein sequence: CASSWMGRPWTNEKLFF. The chain combines TRBV5-6 with TRBJ1-4; the D gene is possibly TRBD1 (5 bases). Germline CDR1 reads SGHDT; CDR2 reads YYEEEE. There are 17 residues in the CDR3. V was clipped by 3 bases and J by 2 bases, with 17 bases between them. Filled out from reference TRBV5-6 and TRBJ1-4, the complete variable domain reads DAGVTQSPTHLIKTRGQQVTLRCSPKSGHDTVSWYQQALGQGPQFIFQYYEEEERQRGNFPDRFSGHQFPNYSSELNVNALLLGDSALYLCASSWMGRPWTNEKLFFGSGTQLSVL.

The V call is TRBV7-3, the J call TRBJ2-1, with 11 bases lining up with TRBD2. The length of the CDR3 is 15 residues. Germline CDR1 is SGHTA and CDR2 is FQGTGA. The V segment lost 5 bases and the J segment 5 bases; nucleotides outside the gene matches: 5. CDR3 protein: CASSVGTSGNNEQFF. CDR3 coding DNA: TGTGCCAGCAGCGTCGGGACTAGCGGTAACAATGAGCAGTTCTTC.

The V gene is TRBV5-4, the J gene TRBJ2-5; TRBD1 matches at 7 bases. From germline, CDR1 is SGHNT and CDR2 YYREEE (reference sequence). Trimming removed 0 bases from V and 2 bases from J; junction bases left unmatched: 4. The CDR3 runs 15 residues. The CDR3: CASSLVGGGQETQYF. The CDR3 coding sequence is TGTGCCAGCAGCTTGGTAGGGGGCGGGCAAGAGACCCAGTACTTC.

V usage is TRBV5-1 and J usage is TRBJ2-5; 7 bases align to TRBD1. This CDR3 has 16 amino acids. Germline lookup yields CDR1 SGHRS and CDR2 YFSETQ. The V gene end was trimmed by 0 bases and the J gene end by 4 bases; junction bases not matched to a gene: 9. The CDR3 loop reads CASSLGSATGLETQYF. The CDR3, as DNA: TGCGCCAGCAGCTTGGGGTCGGCGACAGGGCTAGAGACCCAGTACTTC.

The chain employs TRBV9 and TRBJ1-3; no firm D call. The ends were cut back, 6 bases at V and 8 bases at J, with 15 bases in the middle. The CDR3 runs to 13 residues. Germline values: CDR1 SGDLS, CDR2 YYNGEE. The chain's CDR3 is CASNRGLEDTIYF. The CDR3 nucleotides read TGTGCCAGCAACCGGGGTCTGGAGGACACCATATATTTT.

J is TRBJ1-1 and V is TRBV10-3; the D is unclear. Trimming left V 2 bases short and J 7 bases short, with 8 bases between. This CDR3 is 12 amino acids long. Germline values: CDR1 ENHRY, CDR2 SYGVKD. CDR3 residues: CAISEPRSEAFF. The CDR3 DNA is TGTGCCATCAGTGAGCCGAGGAGTGAAGCTTTCTTT.

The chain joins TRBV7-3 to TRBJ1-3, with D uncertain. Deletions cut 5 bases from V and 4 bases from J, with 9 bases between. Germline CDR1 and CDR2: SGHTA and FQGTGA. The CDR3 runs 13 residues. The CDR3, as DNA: TGTGCCAGCAGCCCTTATGCGGGAAACACCATATATTTT. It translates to CASSPYAGNTIYF.

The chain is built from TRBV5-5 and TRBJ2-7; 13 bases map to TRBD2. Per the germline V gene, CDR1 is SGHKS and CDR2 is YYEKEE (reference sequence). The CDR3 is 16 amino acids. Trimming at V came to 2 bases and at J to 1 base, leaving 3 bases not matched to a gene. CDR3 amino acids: CASSFSTSGRSYEQYV. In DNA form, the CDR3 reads TGTGCCAGCAGCTTCTCGACTAGCGGGAGGTCCTACGAGCAGTACGTC.

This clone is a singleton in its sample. CDR3 DNA: TGTGCCAGCAGTGCCTCTAGCGGGAGAGCTTATGAGCAGTTCTTC. This sequence encodes CASSASSGRAYEQFF. J is TRBJ2-1 and V is TRBV2; 10 bases match TRBD2. In germline, CDR1 is SNHLY, CDR2 FYNNEI. V dropped 4 bases and J dropped 8; count of bases not matched to a gene: 8. The CDR3 is made up of 15 amino acids.

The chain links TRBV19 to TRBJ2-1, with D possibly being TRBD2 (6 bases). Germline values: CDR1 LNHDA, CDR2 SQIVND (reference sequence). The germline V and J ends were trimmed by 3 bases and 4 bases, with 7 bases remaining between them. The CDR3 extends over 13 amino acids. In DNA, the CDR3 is TGTGCCAGTAGTATGGGACTTTACAATGAGCAGTTCTTC. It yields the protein CASSMGLYNEQFF.

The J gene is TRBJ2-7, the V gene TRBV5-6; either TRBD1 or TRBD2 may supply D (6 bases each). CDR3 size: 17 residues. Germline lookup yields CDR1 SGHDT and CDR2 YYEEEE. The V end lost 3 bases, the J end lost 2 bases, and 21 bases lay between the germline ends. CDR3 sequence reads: CASSSRRGHTDPYEQYF. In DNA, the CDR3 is TGTGCCAGCAGCTCTCGGAGGGGACATACGGACCCCTACGAGCAGTACTTC.

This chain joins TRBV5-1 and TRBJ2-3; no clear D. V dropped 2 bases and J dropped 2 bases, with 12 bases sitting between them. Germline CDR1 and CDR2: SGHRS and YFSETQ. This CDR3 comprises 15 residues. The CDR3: CASSFIWGFTDTQYF. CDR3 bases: TGCGCCAGCAGCTTTATTTGGGGATTCACAGATACGCAGTATTTT.

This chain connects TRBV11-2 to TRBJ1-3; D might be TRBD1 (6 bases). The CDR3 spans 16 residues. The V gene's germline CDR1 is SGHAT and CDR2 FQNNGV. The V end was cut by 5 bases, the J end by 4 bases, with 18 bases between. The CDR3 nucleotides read TGTGCCAGCAGCCGCCGGGACCACAGGGCAGGAAACACCATATATTTT. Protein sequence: CASSRRDHRAGNTIYF.

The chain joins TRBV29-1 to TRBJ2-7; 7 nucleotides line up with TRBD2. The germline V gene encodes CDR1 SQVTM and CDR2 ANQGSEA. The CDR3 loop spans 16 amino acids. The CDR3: CSVGGQLGIRMDEQYF. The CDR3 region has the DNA TGCAGTGTGGGAGGGCAGTTGGGTATCAGAATGGACGAGCAGTACTTC.

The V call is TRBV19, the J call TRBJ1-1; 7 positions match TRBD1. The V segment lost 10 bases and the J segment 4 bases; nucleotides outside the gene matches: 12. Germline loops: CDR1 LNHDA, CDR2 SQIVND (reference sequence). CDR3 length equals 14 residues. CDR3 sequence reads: CATGTGDTSTEAFF. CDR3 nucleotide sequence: TGTGCCACCGGAACAGGGGACACGAGCACTGAAGCTTTCTTT.

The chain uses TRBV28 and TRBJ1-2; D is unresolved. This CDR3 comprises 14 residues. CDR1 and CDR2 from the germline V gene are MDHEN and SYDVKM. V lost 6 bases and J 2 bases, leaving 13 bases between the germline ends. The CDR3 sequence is CASSSIMKNYGYTF. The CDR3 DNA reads TGTGCCAGCAGCTCAATAATGAAGAACTATGGCTACACCTTC.

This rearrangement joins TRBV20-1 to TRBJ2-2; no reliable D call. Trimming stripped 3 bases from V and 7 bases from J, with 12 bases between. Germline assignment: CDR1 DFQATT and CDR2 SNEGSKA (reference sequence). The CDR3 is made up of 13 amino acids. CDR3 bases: TGCAGTGCTAGTCGAGTCCTAAACGGGGAGCTGTTTTTT. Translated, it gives CSASRVLNGELFF.

DNA of the CDR3: TGTGCCTGGAGTGGGAGCGGGAGGGCCTTAAATACGCAGTATTTT. As protein: CAWSGSGRALNTQYF. The chain uses TRBV30 and TRBJ2-3; 10 bases map to TRBD2. Germline V gene data show CDR1 as GTSNPN and CDR2 as SVGIG (reference sequence). Germline trimming cut 1 base from V and 7 bases from J; bases unmatched to any gene: 8. The CDR3 contains 15 residues.

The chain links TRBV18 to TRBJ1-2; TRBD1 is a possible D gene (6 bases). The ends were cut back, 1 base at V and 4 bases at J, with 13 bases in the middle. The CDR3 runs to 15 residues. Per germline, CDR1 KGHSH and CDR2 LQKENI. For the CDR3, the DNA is TGTGCCAGCTCACCACAGGGGGAAGCGGGCTATGGCTACACCTTC. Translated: CASSPQGEAGYGYTF.

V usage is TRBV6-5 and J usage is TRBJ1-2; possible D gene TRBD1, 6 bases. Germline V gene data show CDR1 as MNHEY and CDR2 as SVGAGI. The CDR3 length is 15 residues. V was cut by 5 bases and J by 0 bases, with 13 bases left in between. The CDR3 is CASSPGARANYGYTF. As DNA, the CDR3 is TGTGCCAGCAGTCCAGGGGCCAGAGCTAACTATGGCTACACCTTC.

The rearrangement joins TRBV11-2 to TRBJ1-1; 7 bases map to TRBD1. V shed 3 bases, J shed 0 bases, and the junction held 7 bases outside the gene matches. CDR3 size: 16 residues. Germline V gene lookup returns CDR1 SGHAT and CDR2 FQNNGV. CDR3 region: CASSLMGQSMNTEAFF. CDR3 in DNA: TGTGCCAGCAGCTTGATGGGACAGTCCATGAACACTGAAGCTTTCTTT.

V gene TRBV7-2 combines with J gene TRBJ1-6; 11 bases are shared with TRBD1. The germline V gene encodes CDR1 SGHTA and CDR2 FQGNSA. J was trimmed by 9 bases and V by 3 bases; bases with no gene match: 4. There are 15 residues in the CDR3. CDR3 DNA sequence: TGTGCCAGCAGCTTCCCCGGGACAGGGGGTTCACCCCTCCACTTT. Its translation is CASSFPGTGGSPLHF.

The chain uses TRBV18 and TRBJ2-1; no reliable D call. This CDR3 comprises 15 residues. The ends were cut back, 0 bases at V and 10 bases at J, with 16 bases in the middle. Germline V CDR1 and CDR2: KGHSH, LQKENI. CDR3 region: CASSPPILSGKEQFF. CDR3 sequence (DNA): TGTGCCAGCTCACCACCGATACTATCGGGCAAGGAGCAGTTCTTC.

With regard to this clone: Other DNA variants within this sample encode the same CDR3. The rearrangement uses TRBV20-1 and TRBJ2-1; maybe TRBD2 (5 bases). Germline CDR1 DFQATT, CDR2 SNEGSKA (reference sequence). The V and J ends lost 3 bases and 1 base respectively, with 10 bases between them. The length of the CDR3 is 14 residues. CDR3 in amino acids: CSASKSGSYNEQFF. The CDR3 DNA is TGCAGTGCTAGTAAGAGCGGATCCTACAATGAGCAGTTCTTC.